This entry lists 30 T cell receptor beta chains sequenced from one sample in a study of shared clonotypes between healthy human individuals. Some clones are missing from TCRdb's copy, which holds only in-frame ones; the method was immunoSEQ multiplex PCR. The data hold nearly 1,000,000 clones, with about 80% observed a single time. The source material was memory CD4+ T cells sorted from blood. Subset noted: CD45RA-negative fraction. The receptors were gathered from a man younger than 35 in good health.

Many counts were recorded for this clone. The chain uses TRBV9 and TRBJ2-7; D perhaps matches TRBD2 (6 bases). CDR1 and CDR2 from the germline V gene are SGDLS and YYNGEE. This CDR3 is 14 amino acids long. V shed 4 bases and J shed 3 bases, with 14 bases lying between them. CDR3 bases: TGTGCCAGCAGCCCTACGACTAGTGTCTACGAGCAGTACTTC. Its translation is CASSPTTSVYEQYF.

There are a few counts of this clone. As DNA, the CDR3 is TGTGCCATCAGTGATGGGGGACTTGGCCAAGAGACCCAGTACTTC. Amino acid sequence: CAISDGGLGQETQYF. The chain is built from TRBV10-3 and TRBJ2-5; D is perhaps TRBD2 (6 bases). The CDR3 has 15 amino acids. Trimming left V 3 bases short and J 1 base short, with 12 bases between. Germline V lookup: CDR1 ENHRY, CDR2 SYGVKD.

The chain uses TRBV29-1 and TRBJ1-1, with a weak D call TRBD1 (6 bases). V lost 3 bases, J lost 8 bases, and 19 bases lay in between. The CDR3 extends over 14 amino acids. Germline V gives CDR1 SQVTM, CDR2 ANQGSEA. The CDR3: CSVDSGQGTNEAFF. In nucleotides, the CDR3 is TGCAGCGTTGATTCTGGCCAGGGGACCAACGAAGCTTTCTTT.

This chain uses TRBV11-2 with TRBJ2-1; D gene unclear. V was cut by 1 base and J by 2 bases, with 9 bases left in between. Germline-derived CDR1 and CDR2 are SGHAT and FQNNGV. The CDR3 totals 15 residues. CDR3 in DNA: TGTGCCAGCAGCTTAGGGGCAGCAGCCTACAATGAGCAGTTCTTC. As protein: CASSLGAAAYNEQFF. Together with reference TRBV11-2 and TRBJ2-1, the CDR3 gives the full variable domain: EAGVAQSPRYKIIEKRQSVAFWCNPISGHATLYWYQQILGQGPKLLIQFQNNGVVDDSQLPKDRFSAERLKGVDSTLKIQPAKLEDSAVYLCASSLGAAAYNEQFFGPGTRLTVL.

The chain carries TRBV19 and TRBJ1-6; D is possibly TRBD1 (5 bases). V was shortened by 5 bases and J by 6 bases, with 14 bases between the two germline ends. Germline V gene lookup returns CDR1 LNHDA and CDR2 SQIVND (reference sequence). The CDR3 spans 15 residues. The CDR3 DNA reads TGTGCCAGTAGTGCCTCGGCGGGGCGTAATTCACCCCTCCACTTT. Protein: CASSASAGRNSPLHF.

The rearrangement uses TRBV7-2 and TRBJ2-3; D is perhaps TRBD2 (5 bases). The CDR3 contains 14 residues. Germline lookup yields CDR1 SGHTA and CDR2 FQGNSA. Deletions cut 6 bases from V and 5 bases from J, with 15 bases between. The CDR3 loop reads CASRQTLALDTQYF. In DNA form, the CDR3 reads TGTGCCAGCAGACAAACCTTAGCGTTAGATACGCAGTATTTT.

A note on this clone: Other DNA sequences from this sample encode an identical CDR3 as well. V usage is TRBV5-1 and J usage is TRBJ2-7, with 9 positions matching TRBD1. This CDR3 has 14 residues. The V gene end was trimmed by 0 bases and the J gene end by 7 bases; junction bases not matched to a gene: 5. Germline-derived CDR1 and CDR2 are SGHRS and YFSETQ. The CDR3 protein is CASSLEDRGQEQYF. CDR3 DNA: TGCGCCAGCAGCTTGGAGGACAGGGGCCAAGAGCAGTACTTC.

This chain joins TRBV5-6 and TRBJ2-1; D assignment may be TRBD1 or TRBD2 (5 bases each). CDR1 SGHDT and CDR2 YYEEEE come from the germline V gene. This CDR3 is built from 13 residues. V was trimmed by 1 base and J by 10 bases, leaving 12 bases between them. The CDR3 spells CASSLYGAGEQFF. In nucleotides, the CDR3 is TGTGCCAGCAGCTTGTACGGGGCAGGGGAGCAGTTCTTC.

This clone appeared once. The genes are TRBV10-2 and TRBJ1-1, with D maybe TRBD1 (5 bases). The CDR3 has 15 amino acids. Germline-derived CDR1 and CDR2 are WSHSY and SAAADI. Trimming shortened V by 6 bases and J by 4 bases, and 18 bases separated the two germline ends. The CDR3, as DNA: TGCGCCAGCAGGAAAACCGGGACTACAGTCACTGAAGCTTTCTTT. Its protein product is CASRKTGTTVTEAFF.

The V call is TRBV11-3, the J call TRBJ2-1, with TRBD2 matching over 13 bases. The CDR3 is made up of 17 amino acids. Germline CDR1 is SGHNT and CDR2 is YENEEA. J was trimmed by 4 bases and V by 4 bases; bases with no gene match: 7. CDR3 coding DNA: TGTGCCAGCAGCTGGAGGACTAGCGGGAGTGGATACAATGAGCAGTTCTTC. As protein: CASSWRTSGSGYNEQFF.

The chain employs TRBV7-6 and TRBJ2-1; D gene uncertain. The CDR3 sequence is 14 residues long. CDR1 is SGHVS, CDR2 FNYEAQ, per germline. V gave up 2 bases and J gave up 4 bases, with 9 bases separating them. CDR3 amino acids: CASSLWSGYNEQFF. As DNA, the CDR3 is TGTGCCAGCAGCTTATGGTCTGGTTACAATGAGCAGTTCTTC.

The CDR3 is CASSSTGGADIQYF. CDR3 nucleotides: TGTGCCAGCAGCTCAACAGGGGGCGCCGACATTCAGTACTTC. The chain recombines TRBV5-6 with TRBJ2-4, with 9 bases that match TRBD1. V gave up 3 bases and J gave up 8 bases; unmatched junction bases: 6. The CDR3 spans 14 residues. The germline CDR1 and CDR2 sequences are SGHDT and YYEEEE.

The chain is built from TRBV18 and TRBJ1-4; D is uncertain. Between the trimmed V and J ends, which lost 4 bases and 5 bases, there was a span of 8 bases. In germline, CDR1 is KGHSH, CDR2 LQKENI. This CDR3 has 13 residues. CDR3 DNA sequence: TGTGCCAGCTCACGTGACAAGAATGAAAAACTGTTTTTT. It yields the protein CASSRDKNEKLFF.

On this clone itself: The junction departs from germline at one end; a sequencing error may be responsible. The chain is built from TRBV7-7 and TRBJ2-1; 7 nucleotides line up with TRBD2. CDR3 size: 15 residues. Germline lookup yields CDR1 SSHAT and CDR2 FNYEAQ (reference sequence). The CDR3: CASSVGGSAYNEQFF. CDR3 nucleotides: TGTGCTAGCAGCGTTGGCGGGAGTGCCTACAATGAGCAGTTCTTC.

The rearrangement links TRBV10-1 to TRBJ2-3; 14 bases line up with TRBD2. The CDR3 runs 17 residues. The V gene end was trimmed by 4 bases and the J gene end by 6 bases; junction bases not matched to a gene: 9. The germline V gene encodes CDR1 WNHNN and CDR2 SYGVQD (reference sequence). The CDR3 coding sequence is TGCGCCAGCAGTGCCGGGACTAGCGGGGGACCAGGGGATACGCAGTATTTT. It specifies CASSAGTSGGPGDTQYF.

The chain carries TRBV11-3 and TRBJ2-1, with D possibly being TRBD2 (6 bases). V shed 5 bases and J shed 9 bases, with 14 bases lying between them. Germline V gene sequence: CDR1 SGHNT, CDR2 YENEEA. The CDR3 contains 13 residues. The CDR3 spells CASSEQPGVEQFF. CDR3 DNA sequence: TGTGCCAGCAGCGAGCAACCGGGGGTTGAGCAGTTCTTC.

The rearrangement links TRBV6-1 to TRBJ1-1; no definite D call. V lost 2 bases, J lost 1 base, and 5 bases lay in between. Germline CDR1 and CDR2: MNHNS and SASEGT. This CDR3 has 13 amino acids. Written as DNA, the CDR3 is TGTGCCAGCAGTGAATGGAGGAACACTGAAGCTTTCTTT. This gives the protein CASSEWRNTEAFF.

V is TRBV25-1 and J is TRBJ1-4; tentatively, D is TRBD1 (5 bases). V was trimmed by 1 base and J by 7 bases, leaving 13 bases between them. Germline assignment: CDR1 MGHDK and CDR2 SYGVNS. This CDR3 has 15 amino acids. CDR3 coding DNA: TGTGCCAGCAGTGAATCTGGCAGGGATGGTGAAAAACTGTTTTTT. It is translated as CASSESGRDGEKLFF.

The sample holds a few counts of this clone. This chain connects TRBV30 to TRBJ1-1, with D uncertain. V shed 4 bases and J shed 6 bases, with 6 bases lying between them. This CDR3 is built from 10 residues. In germline, CDR1 is GTSNPN, CDR2 SVGIG (reference sequence). The CDR3 DNA follows: TGTGCCTGGAAGCGTTCTGAAGCTTTCTTT. Its protein is CAWKRSEAFF.

V and J are TRBV14 and TRBJ2-1, with D unresolved. Trimming shortened V by 0 bases and J by 0 bases, and 9 bases separated the two germline ends. CDR1 and CDR2 (germline): SGHDN, FVKESK. There are 16 residues in the CDR3. The CDR3 loop reads CASSQERLGSYNEQFF. In nucleotides, the CDR3 is TGTGCCAGCAGCCAAGAAAGACTGGGCTCCTACAATGAGCAGTTCTTC.

In DNA, the CDR3 is TGTGCCAGCCGTCACGGACACCCTGATTCACCCCTCCACTTT. Translating gives CASRHGHPDSPLHF. The V and J genes are TRBV11-2 and TRBJ1-6; D possibly corresponds to TRBD1 (5 bases). The CDR3 has 14 residues. Germline V gene sequence: CDR1 SGHAT, CDR2 FQNNGV. Trimming pared 8 bases from V and 8 bases from J, leaving 16 bases between. Together with reference TRBV11-2 and TRBJ1-6, the CDR3 gives the full variable domain: EAGVAQSPRYKIIEKRQSVAFWCNPISGHATLYWYQQILGQGPKLLIQFQNNGVVDDSQLPKDRFSAERLKGVDSTLKIQPAKLEDSAVYLCASRHGHPDSPLHFGNGTRLTVT.

The V call is TRBV4-1, the J call TRBJ1-6; no definite D call. This CDR3 is built from 14 residues. V was shortened by 1 base and J by 7 bases, with 8 bases between the two germline ends. Germline CDR1 and CDR2: MGHRA and YSYEKL. The CDR3 protein is CASSQARWNSPLHF. The CDR3 bases are TGCGCCAGCAGCCAAGCCCGGTGGAATTCACCCCTCCACTTT.

This chain uses TRBV7-8 with TRBJ1-2, with D possibly matching TRBD1 (5 bases). CDR1 is SGHVS, CDR2 FQNEAQ, per germline. The CDR3 is 14 residues long. V was shortened by 1 base and J by 12 bases, with 18 bases between the two germline ends. CDR3 DNA sequence: TGTGCCAGCAGCTTAGGTGGGGCCTCGGTTTTCAACACCTTC. Its protein is CASSLGGASVFNTF.

The chain uses TRBV5-1 and TRBJ1-1; D unresolved. The germline V gene has CDR1 SGHRS and CDR2 YFSETQ. V lost 2 bases and J lost 1, with 9 bases in between. This CDR3 has 14 amino acids. CDR3 residues: CASSFSTANTEAFF. The CDR3 DNA reads TGCGCCAGCAGCTTCAGTACGGCGAACACTGAAGCTTTCTTT.

V is TRBV6-1 and J is TRBJ2-4; no clear D. Between the trimmed V and J ends, which lost 0 bases and 8 bases, there was a span of 11 bases. The CDR3 length is 14 residues. CDR1 MNHNS and CDR2 SASEGT come from the germline V gene. The CDR3 loop reads CASSEAIYGYIQYF. CDR3 nucleotide sequence: TGTGCCAGCAGTGAAGCGATCTACGGGTACATTCAGTACTTC.

The V and J genes are TRBV6-1 and TRBJ1-5, with no clear D. The CDR3 extends over 12 amino acids. Trimming took off 4 bases at V and 2 bases at J, with 3 bases between the two ends. Germline V gives CDR1 MNHNS, CDR2 SASEGT. Here the CDR3 DNA reads TGTGCCAGCAGTGGACGCAATCAGCCCCAGCATTTT. Translated: CASSGRNQPQHF.

V is TRBV18 and J is TRBJ2-2, with D maybe TRBD1 (5 bases). The CDR3 spans 14 residues. V lost 4 bases and J lost 8, with 14 bases in between. The germline V gene encodes CDR1 KGHSH and CDR2 LQKENI. The CDR3, as DNA: TGTGCCAGCTCACAAGTCCAGGGTAGAGGGGAGCTGTTTTTT. Translated: CASSQVQGRGELFF.

This chain joins TRBV19 and TRBJ2-5; the D call may be TRBD1 or TRBD2 (5 bases each). The CDR3 is 18 amino acids. V was pared by 3 bases and J by 2 bases, with 22 bases between. Germline loops: CDR1 LNHDA, CDR2 SQIVND (reference sequence). For the CDR3, the DNA is TGTGCCAGTAGTATTGGGGGAATTGGGGCGGGCAGACAAGAGACCCAGTACTTC. Its translation: CASSIGGIGAGRQETQYF.

V usage is TRBV28 and J usage is TRBJ1-5; 10 bases line up with TRBD1. V gave up 7 bases and J gave up 4 bases; unmatched junction bases: 13. The CDR3 contains 17 residues. Looked up from germline, CDR1 is MDHEN and CDR2 is SYDVKM. CDR3 in DNA: TGTGCCAGCACCTCGGACAGGGGGGGGATGGGGAATCAGCCCCAGCATTTT. This codes for CASTSDRGGMGNQPQHF. The variable domain in full, completed from reference TRBV28 and TRBJ1-5, reads DVKVTQSSRYLVKRTGEKVFLECVQDMDHENMFWYRQDPGLGLRLIYFSYDVKMKEKGDIPEGYSVSREKKERFSLILESASTNQTSMYLCASTSDRGGMGNQPQHFGDGTRLSIL.

The rearrangement uses TRBV6-5 and TRBJ1-2; D gene ambiguous. The CDR3 loop spans 15 amino acids. Germline-derived CDR1 and CDR2 are MNHEY and SVGAGI. V gave up 5 bases and J gave up 3 bases, with 16 bases separating them. The CDR3 coding sequence is TGTGCCAGCAGTACAACTTCGAAAAATGACTATGGCTACACCTTC. It specifies CASSTTSKNDYGYTF.